The TCR beta chain described here comes from a study of vaccination effects on CD4 cells after COVID-19. In the study overall: Post-vaccine specimens arrived a median 72 days past the second dose.

Notes on this clone: The antigen is undetermined.

Study outcomes and limitations: In the study, convalescent patients were few, and early post-infection timepoints were absent.

The data were produced by immunoSEQ multiplex PCR, yet TCRdb's version contains in-frame clones alone and is incomplete. The sample lists under 50,000 clones, 82% occurring once. With 0 bases clipped from V and 5 bases from J, the junction kept 8 bases outside the gene matches. The CDR3 extends over 16 amino acids. Per the germline V gene, CDR1 is SGHRS and CDR2 is YFSETQ. ViraFEST assay sequencing came after antigen-specific CD4+ T cells were expanded with viral peptide pools. Subsequent to roughly 9 days of culture, CD4+ T cells were isolated. Every participant took two doses of the BNT162b2 or mRNA-1273 vaccine.

The sequenced sample was CD4+ T cells from PBMCs cultured with HCoV-NL63 spike peptides, obtained after COVID-19 vaccination. The chain recombines TRBV5-1 with TRBJ2-5; 9 nucleotides agree with TRBD2. This receptor was obtained from a human donor who received a COVID-19 vaccine. Some clones in this sample may be carry-over from other donors' samples. Here the CDR3 reads CASSLVGGGAGETQYF. CDR3 sequence (DNA): TGCGCCAGCAGCTTGGTCGGCGGGGGGGCCGGTGAGACCCAGTACTTC.